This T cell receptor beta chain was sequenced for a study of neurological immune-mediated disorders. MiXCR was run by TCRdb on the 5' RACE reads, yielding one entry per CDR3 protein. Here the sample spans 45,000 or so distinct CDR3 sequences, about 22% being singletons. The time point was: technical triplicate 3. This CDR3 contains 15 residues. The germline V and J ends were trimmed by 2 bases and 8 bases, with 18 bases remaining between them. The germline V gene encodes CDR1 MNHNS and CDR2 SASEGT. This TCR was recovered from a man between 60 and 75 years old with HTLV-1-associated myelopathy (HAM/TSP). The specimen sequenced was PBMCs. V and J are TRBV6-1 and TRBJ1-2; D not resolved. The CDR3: CASSETPRTVRGYTF. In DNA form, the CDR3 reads TGTGCCAGCAGTGAAACCCCTAGGACCGTGAGGGGCTACACCTTC.